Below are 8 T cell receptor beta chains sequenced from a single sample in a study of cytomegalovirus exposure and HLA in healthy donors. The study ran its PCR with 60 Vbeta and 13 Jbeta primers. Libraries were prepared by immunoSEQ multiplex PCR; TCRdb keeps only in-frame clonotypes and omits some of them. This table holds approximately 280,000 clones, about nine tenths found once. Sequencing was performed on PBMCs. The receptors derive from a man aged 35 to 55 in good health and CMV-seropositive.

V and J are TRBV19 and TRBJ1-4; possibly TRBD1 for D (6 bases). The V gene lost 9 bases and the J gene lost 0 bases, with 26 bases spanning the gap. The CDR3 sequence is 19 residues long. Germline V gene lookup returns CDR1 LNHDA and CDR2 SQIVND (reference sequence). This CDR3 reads CARGKWGGGSVATNEKLFF. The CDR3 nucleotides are TGTGCCAGGGGGAAGTGGGGGGGCGGATCAGTTGCAACTAATGAAAAACTGTTTTTT.

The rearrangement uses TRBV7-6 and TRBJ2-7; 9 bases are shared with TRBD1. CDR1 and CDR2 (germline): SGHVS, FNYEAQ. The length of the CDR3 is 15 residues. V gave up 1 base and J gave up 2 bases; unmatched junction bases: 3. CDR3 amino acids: CASSLGDRAAYEQYF. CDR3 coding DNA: TGTGCCAGCAGCTTAGGGGACAGGGCCGCCTACGAGCAGTACTTC. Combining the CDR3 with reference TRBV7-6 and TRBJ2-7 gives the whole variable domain GAGVSQSPRYKVTKRGQDVALRCDPISGHVSLYWYRQALGQGPEFLTYFNYEAQQDKSGLPNDRFSAERPEGSISTLTIQRTEQRDSAMYRCASSLGDRAAYEQYFGPGTRLTVT.

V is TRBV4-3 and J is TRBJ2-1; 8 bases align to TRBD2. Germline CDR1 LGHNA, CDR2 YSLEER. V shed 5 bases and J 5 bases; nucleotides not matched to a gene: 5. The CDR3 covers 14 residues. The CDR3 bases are TGCGCCAGCAGCGGGCTAGCGGGCGACAATGAGCAGTTCTTC. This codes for CASSGLAGDNEQFF.

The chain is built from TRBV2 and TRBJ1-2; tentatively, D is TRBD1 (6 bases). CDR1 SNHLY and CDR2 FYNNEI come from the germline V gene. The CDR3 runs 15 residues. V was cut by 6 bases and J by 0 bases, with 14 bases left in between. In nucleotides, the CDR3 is TGTGCCAGCAGCGAGACAGGACCGACTAACTATGGCTACACCTTC. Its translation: CASSETGPTNYGYTF.

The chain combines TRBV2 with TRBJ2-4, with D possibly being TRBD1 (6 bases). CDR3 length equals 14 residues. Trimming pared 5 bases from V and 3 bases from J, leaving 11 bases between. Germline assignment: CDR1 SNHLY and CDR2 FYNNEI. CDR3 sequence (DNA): TGTGCCAGCAGTTACAGGGTTAGCAAAAACATTCAGTACTTC. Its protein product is CASSYRVSKNIQYF.

The CDR3 DNA is TGTGCCAGCAGCCGGGACAGAGCTAACTATGGCTACACCTTC. As protein: CASSRDRANYGYTF. V usage is TRBV5-5 and J usage is TRBJ1-2; 7 nucleotides align to TRBD1. The V segment lost 4 bases and the J segment 0 bases; nucleotides outside the gene matches: 3. The CDR3 has 14 amino acids. Germline loops: CDR1 SGHKS, CDR2 YYEKEE (reference sequence).

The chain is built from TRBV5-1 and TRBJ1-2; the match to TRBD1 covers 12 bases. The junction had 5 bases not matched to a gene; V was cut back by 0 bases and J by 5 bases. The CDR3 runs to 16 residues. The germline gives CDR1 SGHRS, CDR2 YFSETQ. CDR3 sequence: CASSLAPGQGAYGYTF. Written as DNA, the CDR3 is TGCGCCAGCAGCTTGGCCCCGGGACAGGGGGCTTATGGCTACACCTTC.

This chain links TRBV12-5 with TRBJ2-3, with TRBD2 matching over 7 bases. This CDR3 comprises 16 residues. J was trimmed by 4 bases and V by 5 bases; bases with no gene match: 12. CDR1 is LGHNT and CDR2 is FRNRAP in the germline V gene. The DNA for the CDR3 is TGTGCTAGTGGTCCTTCCCTGGCGGGAGCGGCAGATACGCAGTATTTT. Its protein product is CASGPSLAGAADTQYF.